These 21 T cell receptor beta chains were sequenced from one sample in a study of T-cell memory formation after mild COVID-19. One entry per CDR3 protein, called by TCRdb with MiXCR from the 5' RACE reads. Here the sample spans fewer than 300,000 distinct CDR3 sequences, 16% being singletons. Sequencing input: PBMCs or a T cell subset sorted from them (not recorded which). The receptors were gathered from a man younger than 35 who had mild COVID-19 (a few samples of this study predate the infection). Cell type and time point are not known.

This chain links TRBV20-1 with TRBJ2-5, with D maybe TRBD1 (6 bases). The V end was cut by 3 bases, the J end by 1 base, with 12 bases between. The length of the CDR3 is 14 residues. CDR1 is DFQATT, CDR2 SNEGSKA, per germline (reference sequence). CDR3 residues: CSASGDTVQETQYF. CDR3 coding DNA: TGCAGTGCTAGCGGGGACACAGTCCAAGAGACCCAGTACTTC.

V and J are TRBV5-1 and TRBJ2-3; D may be TRBD1 or TRBD2 (5 bases each). V lost 4 bases and J lost 4, with 19 bases in between. The CDR3 loop spans 16 amino acids. Germline assignment: CDR1 SGHRS and CDR2 YFSETQ. The CDR3 region has the DNA TGCGCCAGCAGCGACCAGGGAGTTGGGTCCGCAGATACGCAGTATTTT. This gives the protein CASSDQGVGSADTQYF.

This clonotype has more than one count but fewer than ten. The chain is built from TRBV27 and TRBJ2-1, with D maybe TRBD2 (5 bases). The germline V gene has CDR1 MNHEY and CDR2 SMNVEV (reference sequence). V lost 8 bases, J lost 2 bases, and 10 bases lay in between. The length of the CDR3 is 13 residues. In nucleotides, the CDR3 is TGTGCCAGCTCCGGGGTCCCCTACAATGAGCAGTTCTTC. Amino acid sequence: CASSGVPYNEQFF.

This clonotype was counted between two and nine times. V gene TRBV7-2 combines with J gene TRBJ2-1; possible D gene TRBD1, 6 bases. This CDR3 is built from 15 residues. V lost 2 bases and J 5 bases, leaving 13 bases between the germline ends. The V gene's germline CDR1 is SGHTA and CDR2 FQGNSA. For the CDR3, the DNA is TGTGCCAGCAGCTTACTTGGGGGCAGAAACAATGAGCAGTTCTTC. Residues: CASSLLGGRNNEQFF.

This clonotype was observed once. The V call is TRBV20-1, the J call TRBJ2-5; 9 nucleotides match TRBD2. The CDR3 is 15 residues long. Per germline, CDR1 DFQATT and CDR2 SNEGSKA (reference sequence). Losses at the gene ends were 0 bases for V and 7 bases for J; bases not matched to a gene: 9. The CDR3 reads CSARDGSGGLRTQYF. CDR3 in DNA: TGCAGTGCTAGAGATGGTAGCGGGGGCTTAAGGACCCAGTACTTC.

This clonotype showed up just a few times. The chain combines TRBV12-3 or TRBV12-4 with TRBJ2-5; no definite D call. Trimming left V 6 bases short and J 1 base short, with 6 bases between. This CDR3 has 12 amino acids. The CDR3 nucleotides are TGTGCCAGCAGGAGGATCCAAGAGACCCAGTACTTC. Translated: CASRRIQETQYF.

This clonotype was seen more than once but under ten times. The rearrangement links TRBV5-1 to TRBJ1-6, with D tentatively TRBD1 (5 bases). Trimming shortened V by 5 bases and J by 7 bases, and 13 bases separated the two germline ends. CDR1 and CDR2 from the germline V gene are SGHRS and YFSETQ. This CDR3 is built from 14 residues. CDR3 DNA sequence: TGCGCCAGCAGATACACAGGACAAAATTCACCCCTCCACTTT. It translates to CASRYTGQNSPLHF.

This chain connects TRBV28 to TRBJ1-1; weak D call: TRBD1 (5 bases). Germline CDR1 and CDR2: MDHEN and SYDVKM. The CDR3 runs to 15 residues. V was cut by 3 bases and J by 1 base, with 12 bases left in between. CDR3 loop: CASSLGRQRNTEAFF. The CDR3 nucleotides are TGTGCCAGCAGTTTGGGGCGGCAGAGGAACACTGAAGCTTTCTTT.

The V and J genes are TRBV2 and TRBJ2-7, with 11 bases fitting TRBD1. Trimming at V came to 4 bases and at J to 6 bases, leaving 2 bases not matched to a gene. The CDR3 is 13 residues long. Germline CDR1 SNHLY, CDR2 FYNNEI. The CDR3 DNA follows: TGTGCCAGCAGTGGGACAGGGGGCGCCGAGCAGTACGTC. Translating it yields CASSGTGGAEQYV.

The J gene is TRBJ1-5, the V gene TRBV5-1, with 9 bases lining up with TRBD1. Losses at the gene ends were 0 bases for V and 1 base for J; bases not matched to a gene: 23. The CDR3 is 23 residues long. Germline CDR1 and CDR2: SGHRS and YFSETQ. The CDR3 region has the DNA TGCGCCAGCAGCTTGGCGAGCCACACACGGGGTGCCGGACAGGGGATCAGCAATCAGCCCCAGCATTTT. Amino acids: CASSLASHTRGAGQGISNQPQHF.

The chain combines TRBV6-6 with TRBJ2-2; no firm D call. Trimming removed 6 bases at V and 1 base at J, with 6 bases between. CDR1 MNHNY and CDR2 SVGAGI come from the germline V gene (reference sequence). The CDR3 consists of 13 residues. CDR3 DNA: TGTGCCAGCAGCAACAGGAACACCGGGGAGCTGTTTTTT. Translated, it gives CASSNRNTGELFF.

This chain connects TRBV7-9 to TRBJ2-7, with 12 bases that match TRBD2. Germline V lookup: CDR1 SEHNR, CDR2 FQNEAQ (reference sequence). The CDR3 spans 15 residues. Unmatched junction bases numbered 4, after V lost 4 bases and J lost 3 bases. CDR3 sequence reads: CASSSPTSGGYEQYF. The CDR3 region has the DNA TGTGCCAGCAGCTCCCCGACTAGCGGGGGCTACGAGCAGTACTTC.

Only a few counts were recorded for this clonotype. The gene calls are TRBV7-2 and TRBJ1-1; 8 bases are a match to TRBD1. The CDR3 runs 14 residues. Germline CDR1 SGHTA, CDR2 FQGNSA. Losses at the gene ends were 5 bases for V and 10 bases for J; bases not matched to a gene: 12. The CDR3, as DNA: TGTGCCAGCAGCCTCGACAGGGGAGAAATGAGAGCTTTCTTT. Amino acid sequence: CASSLDRGEMRAFF.

This clonotype was detected ten times or more. The chain is built from TRBV25-1 and TRBJ1-1, with D perhaps TRBD1 (6 bases). Trimming shortened V by 4 bases and J by 5 bases, and 14 bases separated the two germline ends. Germline CDR1 is MGHDK and CDR2 is SYGVNS. The length of the CDR3 is 14 residues. The CDR3 DNA sequence: TGTGCCAGCAGTGGGCAGGGGATGAGGACTGAAGCTTTCTTT. Protein product: CASSGQGMRTEAFF. Combining the CDR3 with reference TRBV25-1 and TRBJ1-1 gives the whole variable domain EADIYQTPRYLVIGTGKKITLECSQTMGHDKMYWYQQDPGMELHLIHYSYGVNSTEKGDLSSESTVSRIRTEHFPLTLESARPSHTSQYLCASSGQGMRTEAFFGQGTRLTVV.

This clonotype was observed a handful of times. The rearrangement joins TRBV4-1 to TRBJ2-3; 7 bases line up with TRBD1. The CDR3 extends over 15 amino acids. Losses at the gene ends were 6 bases for V and 1 base for J; bases not matched to a gene: 7. Germline V gene data show CDR1 as MGHRA and CDR2 as YSYEKL. This CDR3 is CASRFTGVGTDTQYF. CDR3 bases: TGCGCCAGCAGGTTCACAGGGGTAGGCACAGATACGCAGTATTTT.

This clonotype showed up just a few times. The CDR3 here is CASSQEWIQGAAYGYTF. The CDR3 DNA reads as TGCGCCAGCAGCCAAGAATGGATACAGGGGGCAGCCTATGGCTACACCTTC. The gene calls are TRBV4-3 and TRBJ1-2, with 9 nucleotides matching TRBD1. The CDR3 has 17 residues. Germline trimming cut 0 bases from V and 4 bases from J; bases unmatched to any gene: 9. CDR1 is LGHNA and CDR2 is YSLEER in the germline V gene.

This clonotype has just a few counts. The V gene is TRBV7-6, the J gene TRBJ2-5; D call uncertain. The CDR3 is made up of 13 amino acids. V lost 4 bases and J lost 5, with 11 bases in between. CDR1 is SGHVS, CDR2 FNYEAQ, per germline. The CDR3 bases are TGTGCCAGCAGCTCCCGACGTGGGGAGACCCAGTACTTC. As protein: CASSSRRGETQYF.

The chain employs TRBV29-1 and TRBJ1-1; 12 nucleotides align to TRBD1. Losses at the gene ends were 1 base for V and 4 bases for J; bases not matched to a gene: 16. The CDR3 is 19 amino acids. Germline CDR1 is SQVTM and CDR2 is ANQGSEA. The CDR3 region is CSVEGGTGGEHSPLTEAFF. CDR3 nucleotide sequence: TGCAGCGTTGAAGGGGGGACAGGGGGCGAACACTCCCCCCTCACTGAAGCTTTCTTT.

V gene TRBV28 combines with J gene TRBJ2-2; D is perhaps TRBD2 (6 bases). The V and J ends lost 8 bases and 1 base respectively, with 14 bases between them. The CDR3 covers 15 residues. Germline V gives CDR1 MDHEN, CDR2 SYDVKM. Here the CDR3 reads CASHPVGGNTGELFF. DNA of the CDR3: TGTGCCAGCCACCCGGTCGGGGGGAACACCGGGGAGCTGTTTTTT.

The chain combines TRBV10-3 with TRBJ1-3; a weak D match, TRBD1 (6 bases). This CDR3 region has 14 residues. CDR1 is ENHRY and CDR2 is SYGVKD in the germline V gene. V lost 10 bases and J 2 bases, leaving 15 bases between the germline ends. In DNA, the CDR3 is TGTGCCACCCGCGTCGCAGGGGCTGGAAACACCATATATTTT. Translation gives CATRVAGAGNTIYF.

This clonotype was counted a few times. The chain has TRBV5-1 and TRBJ1-6; a possible D gene is TRBD1 (6 bases). CDR1 SGHRS and CDR2 YFSETQ come from the germline V gene. This CDR3 contains 18 residues. V was clipped by 4 bases and J by 0 bases, with 17 bases between them. The CDR3 reads CASSLRANRDSYNSPLHF. As DNA, the CDR3 is TGCGCCAGCAGCCTACGCGCTAACAGGGACTCCTATAATTCACCCCTCCACTTT.